The rows below give T cell receptor beta chains drawn from one sample of a study of blood T cells in healthy people across ages. From the 5' RACE reads, TCRdb called clonotypes with MiXCR, one entry per CDR3 protein. The table has around 1,000,000 distinct CDR3 sequences, around 27% seen once. The same sample was also studied in work on T cells of mothers and their children.

The source material was blood. The receptors shown here come from a girl aged 2 to 9 in good health. Each CDR3 is given with its conserved first and last residue. The D gene is left open where the match is weak. Expanded clones get a size class; other rows say once, few or many, or leave the size out.

clone_size	v_call	j_call	d_call	cdr3_aa	cdr3_nt
NA	TRBV9	TRBJ2-1	TRBD2	CASSVAGLADEQFF	TGTGCCAGCAGCGTAGCGGGGCTAGCGGATGAGCAGTTCTTC
NA	TRBV15	TRBJ2-1	TRBD1	CVTSRDHGQGAHEQFF	TGTGTCACCAGCAGAGATCACGGACAGGGGGCGCATGAGCAGTTCTTC
NA	TRBV7-2	TRBJ2-1	TRBD2	CASNNRLAGYNEQFF	TGTGCCAGCAACAACAGACTAGCGGGCTACAATGAGCAGTTCTTC
NA	TRBV7-2	TRBJ1-6	NA	CASRPAARGPFYNSPLHF	TGTGCCAGCAGACCAGCTGCCAGGGGCCCTTTCTATAATTCACCCCTCCACTTT
once	TRBV7-9	TRBJ1-1	NA	CASSLGNSRGAEAFF	TGTGCCAGCAGCTTAGGAAATTCTCGAGGGGCTGAAGCTTTCTTT
few	TRBV5-1	TRBJ2-4	NA	CASSLTGRGRGILAKNIQYF	TGCGCCAGCAGCTTAACGGGCCGGGGAAGAGGGATTCTAGCCAAAAACATTCAGTACTTC
few	TRBV9	TRBJ2-1	NA	CASSVVGRHNEQFF	TGTGCCAGCAGCGTAGTTGGGAGGCACAATGAGCAGTTCTTC
NA	TRBV7-8	TRBJ1-2	TRBD1	CASSPETGGGYGYTF	TGTGCCAGCAGCCCAGAGACAGGGGGCGGCTATGGCTACACCTTC
NA	TRBV6-5	TRBJ2-7	NA	CASSLQYGDPYEQYF	TGTGCCAGCTCTCTCCAATACGGGGATCCCTACGAGCAGTACTTC
NA	TRBV3-1	TRBJ1-4	NA	CASSQDRTGEKLFF	TGTGCCAGCAGCCAAGATCGGACGGGTGAAAAACTGTTTTTT